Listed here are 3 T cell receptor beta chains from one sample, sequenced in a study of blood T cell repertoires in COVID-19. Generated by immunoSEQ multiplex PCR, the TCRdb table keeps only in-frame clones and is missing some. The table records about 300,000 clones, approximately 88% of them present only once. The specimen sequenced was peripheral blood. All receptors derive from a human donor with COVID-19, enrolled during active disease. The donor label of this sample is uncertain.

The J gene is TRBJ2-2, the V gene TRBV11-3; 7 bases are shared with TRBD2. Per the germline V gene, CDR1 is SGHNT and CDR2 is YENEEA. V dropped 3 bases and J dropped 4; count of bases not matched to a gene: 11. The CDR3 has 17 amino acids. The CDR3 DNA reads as TGTGCCAGCAGCTTCCGTGGGCGGGGAGGGGTCACCGGGGAGCTGTTTTTT. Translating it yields CASSFRGRGGVTGELFF.

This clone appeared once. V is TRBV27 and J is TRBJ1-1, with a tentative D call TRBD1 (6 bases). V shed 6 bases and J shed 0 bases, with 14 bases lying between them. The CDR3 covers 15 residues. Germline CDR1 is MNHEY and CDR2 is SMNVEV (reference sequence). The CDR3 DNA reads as TGTGCCAGCAGCAGGCTAGGACAGCTGAACACTGAAGCTTTCTTT. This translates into CASSRLGQLNTEAFF.

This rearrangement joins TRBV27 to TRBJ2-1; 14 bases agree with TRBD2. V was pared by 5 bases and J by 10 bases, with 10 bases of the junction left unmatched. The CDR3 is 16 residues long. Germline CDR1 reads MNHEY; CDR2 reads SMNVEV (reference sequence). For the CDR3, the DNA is TGTGCCAGCAGTCCACCCGGGACTAGCGGGAGAGGCGAGCAGTTCTTC. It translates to CASSPPGTSGRGEQFF.